These 32 T cell receptor beta chains share one sample of origin, sequenced in a study of T cell responses to AZD1222 COVID-19 vaccine. Produced via immunoSEQ multiplex PCR; TCRdb's table is partial and in-frame only. The table lists 90,000 to 120,000 clones, around 96% of them singletons. The specimen comprised peripheral blood, sampled on day 0 of AZD1222 vaccination. The receptors derive from an adult in good health.

CDR3 nucleotide sequence: TGTGCCAGCAGCCAAAACCCGACAGGGGACGGTGAAAAACTGTTTTTT. Its protein product is CASSQNPTGDGEKLFF. The J gene is TRBJ1-4, the V gene TRBV3-1 (or the pseudogene TRBV3-2); 8 bases line up with TRBD1. V was pared by 2 bases and J by 7 bases, with 9 bases of the junction left unmatched. Looked up from germline, CDR1 is LGHDT and CDR2 is YNNKEL (reference sequence). The CDR3 runs 16 residues.

The V gene is TRBV2, the J gene TRBJ2-3; 7 nucleotides agree with TRBD1. This CDR3 comprises 12 residues. V trimming: 7 bases; J trimming: 9 bases; junction bases outside the gene matches: 7. CDR1 and CDR2 from the germline V gene are SNHLY and FYNNEI. CDR3 sequence (DNA): TGTGCCAGCAATTGGGACAGAAAAACGCAGTATTTT. Its translation: CASNWDRKTQYF.

This clone was detected once. This sequence joins TRBV6-5 and TRBJ1-1; TRBD1 is a possible D gene (5 bases). In germline, CDR1 is MNHEY, CDR2 SVGAGI. The CDR3 is 15 amino acids. Between the trimmed V and J ends, which lost 2 bases and 0 bases, there was a span of 10 bases. CDR3 in amino acids: CASSYDRGVNTEAFF. CDR3 nucleotide sequence: TGTGCCAGCAGTTACGACCGGGGGGTGAACACTGAAGCTTTCTTT.

The V and J genes are TRBV30 and TRBJ1-2; a possible D gene is TRBD1 (5 bases). The CDR3 sequence is 12 residues long. V lost 4 bases, J lost 2 bases, and 8 bases lay in between. Germline-derived CDR1 and CDR2 are GTSNPN and SVGIG (reference sequence). The CDR3 reads CAWTGPNYGYTF. The CDR3 bases are TGTGCCTGGACAGGGCCGAACTATGGCTACACCTTC.

The genes are TRBV12-5 and TRBJ2-7; 8 nucleotides agree with TRBD1. V lost 5 bases to trimming and J lost 3 bases; unmatched junction nucleotides: 6. The CDR3 spans 14 residues. Germline-derived CDR1 and CDR2 are LGHNT and FRNRAP. This CDR3 is CASGPGQGHYEQYF. CDR3 nucleotides: TGTGCTAGTGGTCCCGGACAGGGTCACTACGAGCAGTACTTC.

The chain joins TRBV29-1 to TRBJ2-1, with 13 positions matching TRBD2. Germline lookup yields CDR1 SQVTM and CDR2 ANQGSEA. V lost 4 bases and J lost 9; bases outside the gene matches: 3. The CDR3 is made up of 13 amino acids. The CDR3 DNA sequence: TGCAGCGTTGTCGGGACTAGCGGGATTGAGCAGTTCTTC. This gives the protein CSVVGTSGIEQFF.

This chain connects TRBV5-4 to TRBJ1-2; possible D gene TRBD1, 6 bases. The CDR3 sequence is 14 residues long. From germline, CDR1 is SGHNT and CDR2 YYREEE (reference sequence). The V gene lost 1 base and the J gene lost 3 bases, with 10 bases spanning the gap. The CDR3 bases are TGTGCCAGCAGCTTGCAGGGGAAAGACTATGGCTACACCTTC. Amino acids: CASSLQGKDYGYTF.

Notes on this clone: A read error may account for a junction end that differs from germline. V gene TRBV7-8 combines with J gene TRBJ1-2; 11 positions match TRBD1. The CDR3 is made up of 14 amino acids. Germline CDR1 SGHVS, CDR2 FQNEAQ. CDR3 loop: CASSQAHPGQGVYF. CDR3 bases: TGTGCCAGCAGCCAAGCTCACCCGGGACAGGGGGTTTATTTC.

The rearrangement uses TRBV7-2 and TRBJ2-1; no firm D call. V was cut by 5 bases and J by 8 bases, with 10 bases left in between. The germline gives CDR1 SGHTA, CDR2 FQGNSA. CDR3 length: 12 residues. The CDR3 spells CASSPVGYEQFF. In nucleotides, the CDR3 is TGTGCCAGCAGCCCGGTTGGTTATGAGCAGTTCTTC.

J is TRBJ1-1 and V is TRBV12-3 or TRBV12-4; D is perhaps TRBD1 (5 bases). Trimming shortened V by 6 bases and J by 6 bases, and 14 bases separated the two germline ends. The CDR3 length is 13 residues. CDR3 sequence reads: CASRLTQAPEAFF. The CDR3 region has the DNA TGTGCCAGCAGACTTACACAGGCACCTGAAGCTTTCTTT.

Worth noting for this clone: Compared with germline, one end of the junction differs, possibly owing to a read error. The rearrangement joins TRBV6-5 to TRBJ2-1, with a weak D call TRBD2 (8 bases). There are 12 residues in the CDR3. Germline values: CDR1 MNHEY, CDR2 SVGAGI. CDR3 residues: CASSYQGGTRIF. CDR3 in DNA: TGTGCCAGCAGTTACCAGGGGGGGACTAGGATCTTC.

The genes are TRBV19 and TRBJ1-5, with D tentatively TRBD1 (6 bases). Trimming shortened V by 0 bases and J by 0 bases, and 12 bases separated the two germline ends. The CDR3 totals 17 residues. Germline values: CDR1 LNHDA, CDR2 SQIVND (reference sequence). The CDR3 spells CASSIDRGRGSNQPQHF. The DNA for the CDR3 is TGTGCCAGTAGTATAGATCGTGGCAGGGGTAGCAATCAGCCCCAGCATTTT. Full variable domain (missing parts from reference TRBV19 and TRBJ1-5): DGGITQSPKYLFRKEGQNVTLSCEQNLNHDAMYWYRQDPGQGLRLIYYSQIVNDFQKGDIAEGYSVSREKKESFPLTVTSAQKNPTAFYLCASSIDRGRGSNQPQHFGDGTRLSIL.

This chain links TRBV4-2 with TRBJ1-3; no clear D. The CDR3 contains 13 residues. Germline CDR1 LGHNA, CDR2 YNFKEQ. Trimming removed 0 bases at V and 3 bases at J, with 3 bases between. The CDR3 spells CASSQDGGNTIYF. The CDR3 nucleotides read TGTGCCAGCAGCCAAGATGGTGGAAACACCATATATTTT.

This clone is a singleton in its sample. The J gene is TRBJ1-2, the V gene TRBV11-2; D may be TRBD1 (6 bases). Germline CDR1 is SGHAT and CDR2 is FQNNGV. The V end was cut by 2 bases, the J end by 4 bases, with 11 bases between. CDR3 length equals 14 residues. CDR3 DNA: TGTGCCAGCAGCTTATTAGAGGGGGGCTATGGCTACACCTTC. This encodes CASSLLEGGYGYTF.

CDR3 region: CASSLVSLAGSDEQFF. CDR3 sequence (DNA): TGTGCCAGCAGCTTAGTTTCACTAGCGGGGTCCGATGAGCAGTTCTTC. This chain joins TRBV7-2 and TRBJ2-1; 10 bases line up with TRBD2. Per the germline V gene, CDR1 is SGHTA and CDR2 is FQGNSA. J lost 8 bases, V lost 1 base, and 8 bases had no gene match. CDR3 length: 16 residues.

In this sample, this clone turned up once. The chain uses TRBV19 and TRBJ1-3, with a weak D call TRBD1 (5 bases). Germline values: CDR1 LNHDA, CDR2 SQIVND (reference sequence). The CDR3 extends over 14 amino acids. V was clipped by 6 bases and J by 3 bases, with 12 bases between them. The CDR3 loop reads CASRPPRDGNTIYF. CDR3 nucleotides: TGTGCCAGTAGGCCCCCCAGGGATGGAAACACCATATATTTT. Variable domain in full (rest from reference TRBV19 and TRBJ1-3): DGGITQSPKYLFRKEGQNVTLSCEQNLNHDAMYWYRQDPGQGLRLIYYSQIVNDFQKGDIAEGYSVSREKKESFPLTVTSAQKNPTAFYLCASRPPRDGNTIYFGEGSWLTVV.

The chain couples TRBV7-9 to TRBJ2-1, with 8 bases lining up with TRBD2. Germline loops: CDR1 SEHNR, CDR2 FQNEAQ (reference sequence). V shed 3 bases and J 5 bases; nucleotides not matched to a gene: 6. CDR3 length equals 15 residues. The CDR3 here is CASSFLSGTNNEQFF. DNA of the CDR3: TGTGCCAGCAGCTTCCTTAGCGGGACGAACAATGAGCAGTTCTTC.

The chain is built from TRBV6-5 and TRBJ1-1; unclear D gene. Germline V gene lookup returns CDR1 MNHEY and CDR2 SVGAGI. This CDR3 is built from 13 residues. V lost 5 bases and J lost 0, with 7 bases in between. CDR3 DNA: TGTGCCAGCAGTCGGACTGTGAACACTGAAGCTTTCTTT. Protein: CASSRTVNTEAFF.

The chain uses TRBV6-2 or TRBV6-3 and TRBJ1-1; D unresolved. Trimming left V 2 bases short and J 1 base short, with 5 bases between. The germline V gene encodes CDR1 MNHEY and CDR2 SVGEGT. CDR3 length: 13 residues. As DNA, the CDR3 is TGTGCCAGCAGTTACGCGCCGAACACTGAAGCTTTCTTT. As protein: CASSYAPNTEAFF.

The chain joins TRBV19 to TRBJ2-7; TRBD1 aligns across 11 bases. Germline CDR1 LNHDA, CDR2 SQIVND (reference sequence). This CDR3 region has 14 residues. V gave up 10 bases and J gave up 4 bases; unmatched junction bases: 9. Here the CDR3 reads CATSDRGRLYEQYF. For the CDR3, the DNA is TGTGCCACTTCGGACAGGGGGCGACTTTACGAGCAGTACTTC.

The rearrangement links TRBV19 to TRBJ1-2; D unresolved. The germline V and J ends were trimmed by 9 bases and 2 bases, with 10 bases remaining between them. This CDR3 comprises 12 residues. Germline CDR1 reads LNHDA; CDR2 reads SQIVND (reference sequence). The CDR3 DNA follows: TGTGCCAGCTCAGAAGCGAACTATGGCTACACCTTC. Translation: CASSEANYGYTF.

The CDR3 here is CASSHWTGDSYNSPLHF. The CDR3 bases are TGTGCCAGCAGTCATTGGACAGGGGACTCCTATAATTCACCCCTCCACTTT. The gene calls are TRBV6-6 and TRBJ1-6; TRBD1 agrees at 9 bases. The germline V gene has CDR1 MNHNY and CDR2 SVGAGI (reference sequence). CDR3 size: 17 residues. Trimming removed 5 bases from V and 0 bases from J; junction bases left unmatched: 5.

The V and J genes are TRBV19 and TRBJ2-1, with a weak D call TRBD1 (6 bases). CDR3 length equals 14 residues. Per the germline V gene, CDR1 is LNHDA and CDR2 is SQIVND (reference sequence). The V and J ends lost 3 bases and 5 bases respectively, with 11 bases between them. The CDR3 DNA follows: TGTGCCAGTAGTATGTGGACAGATGACAATGAGCAGTTCTTC. It yields the protein CASSMWTDDNEQFF. Supplemented by reference TRBV19 and TRBJ2-1, the full variable domain reads DGGITQSPKYLFRKEGQNVTLSCEQNLNHDAMYWYRQDPGQGLRLIYYSQIVNDFQKGDIAEGYSVSREKKESFPLTVTSAQKNPTAFYLCASSMWTDDNEQFFGPGTRLTVL.

The chain combines TRBV23-1 with TRBJ2-1, with 7 bases fitting TRBD2. TRBV23-1 belongs to the ORF category, with a function that is uncertain. This CDR3 region has 15 residues. The V gene end was trimmed by 4 bases and the J gene end by 0 bases; junction bases not matched to a gene: 3. CDR3 protein: CASSRRGSSYNEQFF. In DNA form, the CDR3 reads TGCGCCAGCAGTCGGCGCGGGAGCTCCTACAATGAGCAGTTCTTC.

The rearrangement uses TRBV29-1 and TRBJ2-1; 7 nucleotides match TRBD2. V was clipped by 1 base and J by 0 bases; unmatched bases: 0. The CDR3 is 14 amino acids. Germline CDR1 is SQVTM and CDR2 is ANQGSEA. CDR3 coding DNA: TGCAGCGTTGAAGGGGGGGGCTCCTACAATGAGCAGTTCTTC. Its protein is CSVEGGGSYNEQFF.

The chain has TRBV9 and TRBJ2-7; a possible D gene is TRBD2 (6 bases). With 0 bases removed from V and 3 bases from J, the gap between germline ends came to 13 bases. The CDR3 has 15 amino acids. Germline CDR1 reads SGDLS; CDR2 reads YYNGEE. The CDR3 protein is CASSVAGSPHYEQYF. The CDR3 nucleotides are TGTGCCAGCAGCGTAGCCGGGAGTCCTCACTACGAGCAGTACTTC.

For the CDR3, the DNA is TGTGCCAGTAGTATCCAGGACAGCTTTTATGGCTACACCTTC. Translated, it gives CASSIQDSFYGYTF. The chain links TRBV19 to TRBJ1-2; tentative D call: TRBD1 (6 bases). The V gene lost 3 bases and the J gene lost 5 bases, with 13 bases spanning the gap. This CDR3 spans 14 amino acids. The germline V gene has CDR1 LNHDA and CDR2 SQIVND (reference sequence).

The chain recombines TRBV11-2 with TRBJ1-3; D is ambiguous. Germline V gene sequence: CDR1 SGHAT, CDR2 FQNNGV. V gave up 1 base and J gave up 7 bases, with 8 bases separating them. There are 13 residues in the CDR3. CDR3 residues: CASSLVGRNTIYF. The CDR3 nucleotides read TGTGCCAGCAGCTTAGTCGGCAGGAACACCATATATTTT.

The chain joins TRBV24-1 to TRBJ2-7; D perhaps matches TRBD1 (6 bases). This CDR3 is built from 15 residues. Trimming removed 6 bases at V and 4 bases at J, with 18 bases between. Germline CDR1 reads KGHDR; CDR2 reads SFDVKD. CDR3 sequence: CATSSGAGATYEQYF. In nucleotides, the CDR3 is TGTGCCACCAGTTCCGGGGCAGGGGCCACATACGAGCAGTACTTC.

The rearrangement links TRBV4-3 to TRBJ2-1; D could derive from TRBD1 or TRBD2 (6 bases each). The CDR3 spans 12 residues. Germline V gene sequence: CDR1 LGHNA, CDR2 YSLEER. Deletions cut 3 bases from V and 11 bases from J, with 11 bases between. The CDR3: CASSQSGGQQFF. The CDR3 nucleotides read TGCGCCAGCAGCCAGTCCGGGGGCCAGCAGTTCTTC.

This clone has just one count. J is TRBJ2-5 and V is TRBV7-9, with TRBD1 matching 8 bases. Germline V gene data show CDR1 as SEHNR and CDR2 as FQNEAQ (reference sequence). V dropped 2 bases and J dropped 4; count of bases not matched to a gene: 6. The CDR3 is 15 amino acids. The CDR3 sequence is CASSLLTGEVETQYF. DNA for the CDR3: TGTGCCAGCAGCTTATTGACAGGGGAAGTAGAGACCCAGTACTTC.

The chain joins TRBV5-1 to TRBJ2-4, with TRBD2 as a possible D gene (5 bases). Per the germline V gene, CDR1 is SGHRS and CDR2 is YFSETQ. Trimming removed 5 bases at V and 3 bases at J, with 12 bases between. The CDR3 is 14 residues long. Here the CDR3 DNA reads TGCGCCAGCAGAGTCCACGGACTCAAAAACATTCAGTACTTC. Encoded protein: CASRVHGLKNIQYF. The entire variable domain, with the rest obtained from reference TRBV5-1 and TRBJ2-4, is as follows: KAGVTQTPRYLIKTRGQQVTLSCSPISGHRSVSWYQQTPGQGLQFLFEYFSETQRNKGNFPGRFSGRQFSNSRSEMNVSTLELGDSALYLCASRVHGLKNIQYFGAGTRLSVL.